Below are 2 T cell receptor beta chains sequenced from a single sample in a study of T cell repertoires in cytomegalovirus infection. TCRdb passed the reads through MiXCR, listing each CDR3 protein once. The sample records some 230,000 distinct CDR3 sequences, 22% being singletons. Sequenced: CD8+ T cells from PBMCs. These receptors originate from a human donor in good health (CMV status not recorded). Some clones in this sample may be carry-over from other donors' samples.

This clonotype was detected only a few times. The chain links TRBV20-1 to TRBJ2-2, with 8 bases that match TRBD2. V lost 4 bases to trimming and J lost 8 bases; unmatched junction nucleotides: 9. The CDR3 runs to 14 residues. Germline-derived CDR1 and CDR2 are DFQATT and SNEGSKA (reference sequence). CDR3 amino acids: CSATGGARTGELFF. CDR3 bases: TGCAGTGCTACCGGGGGGGCCCGAACAGGGGAGCTGTTTTTT.

This clonotype was counted only a few times. This chain joins TRBV30 and TRBJ1-6; 7 bases align to TRBD1. The CDR3 has 16 amino acids. The V gene's germline CDR1 is GTSNPN and CDR2 SVGIG (reference sequence). V lost 0 bases and J lost 7; bases outside the gene matches: 9. The CDR3 sequence: CAWSVHRGTVNSPLHF. The CDR3 nucleotides are TGTGCCTGGAGTGTTCACAGGGGAACGGTCAATTCACCCCTCCACTTT. The full variable domain, in which reference TRBV30 and TRBJ1-6 provide the parts outside the CDR3, is SQTIHQWPATLVQPVGSPLSLECTVEGTSNPNLYWYRQAAGRGLQLLFYSVGIGQISSEVPQNLSASRPQDRQFILSSKKLLLSDSGFYLCAWSVHRGTVNSPLHFGNGTRLTVT.